This TCR beta chain is drawn from a study of identical twins. This clonotype was seen many times. TCRdb used MiXCR to reprocess the 5' RACE reads, holding one entry per CDR3 protein. Among 400,000 to 650,000 distinct CDR3 sequences, roughly 21% were seen once, and the ten largest hold roughly 0.9%. With 1 base removed from V and 11 bases from J, the gap between germline ends came to 10 bases. The CDR3 contains 12 residues. The same sample was also studied in work on T cells expressing NK-cell markers. Per that study: Clarity on HCMV specificity was lacking for the expanded NKG2C+ T cell clones.

The sequenced sample consisted of CD4+ T cells sorted from blood. V usage is TRBV12-3 or TRBV12-4 and J usage is TRBJ2-3; a weak D match, TRBD2 (6 bases). This receptor was taken from a young woman in good health. CDR3 in DNA: TGTGCCAGCAGTTTAGTCTCCGGGGGGCAGTATTTT. Translating gives CASSLVSGGQYF.